The source of this T cell receptor (beta chain) is a study of control samples from healthy donors and cancer patients (dated by TCRdb to 2020 to 2021). About this clone itself: Its cognate antigen has yet to be identified. No base quality information exists; no much larger clone differs at one position.

The library came from the immunoSEQ multiplex PCR assay. The clones in this table, taken by TCRdb from immuneACCESS, are in-frame only. Not every clone is retained; where verified, under half of the shortfall comes from an unresolved V gene, and the cause of the rest is unknown. In this sample the table shows about 60,000 clones, around 95% of which occur a single time. Jointly, the top ten make up 1.1% of the sample. Relative to germline, V is missing 4 bases and J is missing 6 bases, with 7 bases of the junction outside any gene match. The CDR3 sequence holds 15 residues, the cysteine and phenylalanine included. Only the CDR3 region is kept as DNA, spanning 45 bases read in frame from base 1. CDR1 and CDR2 are read off the germline V gene as SGHRS and YFSETQ.

Material for sequencing was blood. The TCR was taken from a young woman in good health. The rearrangement joined TRBV5-1 to TRBJ2-3; 11 central bases correspond to TRBD2. The sequence in DNA is TGCGCCAGCAGCGTAGTACTAGCGGGGGTTGATACGCAGTATTTT. The translation is CASSVVLAGVDTQYF.